These 13 T cell receptor beta chains came from one sample sequenced in a study of T cell changes during pregnancy in multiple sclerosis. Here immunoSEQ multiplex PCR was the method, and the copy in TCRdb shows in-frame clones only, minus some. The repertoire holds 35,000 to 45,000 clones, about 91% seen once, with just under 2% in the top ten. The sequencing here drew on CD4+ T cells from peripheral blood mononuclear cells, taken after pregnancy. These receptors all come from a female donor in good health, enrolled as a control in a pregnancy study.

V and J are TRBV10-1 and TRBJ1-3, with D possibly TRBD1 on 5 matching bases. This CDR3 comprises 16 residues. Trimming shortened V by 0 bases and J by 3 bases, and 12 bases separated the two germline ends. Germline CDR1 is WNHNN and CDR2 is SYGVQD (reference sequence). CDR3 in amino acids: CASSESAGGLGNTIYF. CDR3 bases: TGCGCCAGCAGTGAGTCGGCGGGGGGACTTGGAAACACCATATATTTT.

Relative to its sample, this clone is medium-sized. The chain has TRBV5-1 and TRBJ1-2, with 9 bases aligning to TRBD1. The CDR3 is 16 amino acids. Per the germline V gene, CDR1 is SGHRS and CDR2 is YFSETQ. J lost 4 bases, V lost 4 bases, and 11 bases had no gene match. CDR3 amino acids: CASSVGTGKHAYGYTF. CDR3 coding DNA: TGCGCCAGCAGCGTCGGGACAGGGAAGCATGCCTATGGCTACACCTTC.

This chain uses TRBV29-1 with TRBJ1-1; 7 bases line up with TRBD1. Germline trimming cut 6 bases from V and 2 bases from J; bases unmatched to any gene: 3. The CDR3 is 12 amino acids. CDR1 is SQVTM, CDR2 ANQGSEA, per germline. CDR3 region: CSVTGPNTEAFF. CDR3 nucleotides: TGCAGCGTGACAGGGCCTAACACTGAAGCTTTCTTT.

The rearrangement links TRBV29-1 to TRBJ1-1; D possibly corresponds to TRBD1 (5 bases). Germline V gene sequence: CDR1 SQVTM, CDR2 ANQGSEA. The CDR3 runs 14 residues. V was pared by 6 bases and J by 5 bases, with 19 bases between. CDR3 bases: TGCAGCGTGGGGGACTCAAGGAGGTGGACTGAAGCTTTCTTT. Translation: CSVGDSRRWTEAFF.

The chain couples TRBV5-1 to TRBJ2-1, with 9 bases matching TRBD2. V trimming: 0 bases; J trimming: 6 bases; junction bases outside the gene matches: 7. The CDR3 has 16 residues. Looked up from germline, CDR1 is SGHRS and CDR2 is YFSETQ. For the CDR3, the DNA is TGCGCCAGCAGCTTGGCCTGGGCGGGGGGGCGCAATGAGCAGTTCTTC. Protein: CASSLAWAGGRNEQFF. Based on the CDR3 plus reference TRBV5-1 and TRBJ2-1, the full variable domain is KAGVTQTPRYLIKTRGQQVTLSCSPISGHRSVSWYQQTPGQGLQFLFEYFSETQRNKGNFPGRFSGRQFSNSRSEMNVSTLELGDSALYLCASSLAWAGGRNEQFFGPGTRLTVL.

The chain joins TRBV28 to TRBJ1-2; 10 bases line up with TRBD1. The length of the CDR3 is 15 residues. Germline V gene sequence: CDR1 MDHEN, CDR2 SYDVKM. V lost 4 bases and J lost 0; bases outside the gene matches: 2. In DNA, the CDR3 is TGTGCCAGCAGTTCCGGACAGGGGGCTAACTATGGCTACACCTTC. It codes for CASSSGQGANYGYTF.

V and J are TRBV18 and TRBJ1-2, with 7 bases identical to TRBD1. Germline trimming cut 2 bases from V and 5 bases from J; bases unmatched to any gene: 2. The germline gives CDR1 KGHSH, CDR2 LQKENI. This CDR3 contains 13 residues. CDR3 sequence: CASSPDREYGYTF. The DNA for the CDR3 is TGTGCCAGCTCACCAGACAGGGAATATGGCTACACCTTC.

This chain connects TRBV5-4 to TRBJ2-2, with D unresolved. V lost 3 bases and J lost 4, with 13 bases in between. CDR3 size: 15 residues. Germline V gives CDR1 SGHNT, CDR2 YYREEE (reference sequence). DNA of the CDR3: TGTGCCAGCAGCTCGCTATCTAGTCTCACCGGGGAGCTGTTTTTT. Protein sequence: CASSSLSSLTGELFF.

The chain is built from TRBV11-2 and TRBJ2-3; 11 positions match TRBD2. CDR1 is SGHAT, CDR2 FQNNGV, per germline. The CDR3 length is 16 residues. Trimming removed 5 bases from V and 5 bases from J; junction bases left unmatched: 9. CDR3 sequence reads: CASSAPGLAEGDTQYF. CDR3 bases: TGTGCCAGCAGCGCCCCGGGACTAGCGGAGGGAGATACGCAGTATTTT.

The chain combines TRBV28 with TRBJ1-1, with D unclear. Germline CDR1 and CDR2: MDHEN and SYDVKM. The CDR3 totals 12 residues. V lost 3 bases and J 7 bases, leaving 9 bases between the germline ends. The CDR3 spells CASSFLGVEAFF. DNA for the CDR3: TGTGCCAGCAGTTTTCTCGGTGTTGAAGCTTTCTTT.

V and J are TRBV28 and TRBJ2-2, with 9 bases identical to TRBD2. The germline CDR1 and CDR2 sequences are MDHEN and SYDVKM. This CDR3 comprises 17 residues. V shed 4 bases, J shed 1 base, and the junction held 7 bases outside the gene matches. The CDR3 protein is CASSYAGLAQNTGELFF. In nucleotides, the CDR3 is TGTGCCAGCAGTTACGCGGGACTAGCACAGAACACCGGGGAGCTGTTTTTT.

J is TRBJ2-3 and V is TRBV5-1, with D maybe TRBD2 (6 bases). With 4 bases removed from V and 6 bases from J, the gap between germline ends came to 18 bases. There are 15 residues in the CDR3. CDR1 is SGHRS and CDR2 is YFSETQ in the germline V gene. CDR3 sequence: CASSTTNPGRDTQYF. In DNA form, the CDR3 reads TGCGCCAGCAGCACGACTAATCCAGGGAGGGATACGCAGTATTTT.

The rearrangement uses TRBV29-1 and TRBJ2-3; TRBD2 matches at 8 bases. The CDR3 covers 13 residues. The V gene end was trimmed by 7 bases and the J gene end by 1 base; junction bases not matched to a gene: 4. Germline V gene sequence: CDR1 SQVTM, CDR2 ANQGSEA. CDR3 bases: TGCAGCGCGCGGGAGGATGGCACAGATACGCAGTATTTT. Protein: CSAREDGTDTQYF.